The 9 T cell receptor beta chains below all came from one sample that was sequenced in a study of T cell responses to AZD1222 COVID-19 vaccine. Sequenced by immunoSEQ multiplex PCR; TCRdb stores in-frame clones only, minus some. The sample holds about 150,000 clones; 80% to 90% are singletons and the top ten take 5.5% to 7%. The sequences come from peripheral blood, collected after recovery from COVID-19. These receptors all come from an adult who had recovered from COVID-19.

The V call is TRBV5-1, the J call TRBJ1-2, with D maybe TRBD1 (5 bases). CDR3 length: 14 amino acids. V was shortened by 0 bases and J by 2 bases, with 8 bases between the two germline ends. CDR1 and CDR2 (germline): SGHRS, YFSETQ. DNA for the CDR3: TGCGCCAGCAGCTTGGCGGGGGAGAACTATGGCTACACCTTC. Encoded protein: CASSLAGENYGYTF.

The chain is built from TRBV10-3 and TRBJ2-7; 13 bases align to TRBD2. Per germline, CDR1 ENHRY and CDR2 SYGVKD. J was trimmed by 1 base and V by 5 bases; bases with no gene match: 2. The CDR3 is 15 amino acids. As DNA, the CDR3 is TGTGCCATCAGTCCGGGACTAGCGGGATCCTACGAGCAGTACTTC. Its translation: CAISPGLAGSYEQYF.

This chain uses TRBV24-1 with TRBJ2-7, with TRBD1 matching over 9 bases. The junction had 8 bases not matched to a gene; V was cut back by 9 bases and J by 3 bases. The germline gives CDR1 KGHDR, CDR2 SFDVKD. This CDR3 is built from 14 residues. CDR3 coding DNA: TGTGCCACCCCATTATGGACAGGGGACTACGAGCAGTACTTC. This sequence encodes CATPLWTGDYEQYF.

The chain combines TRBV20-1 with TRBJ1-4; D is unresolved. Trimming removed 4 bases at V and 8 bases at J, with 8 bases between. This CDR3 is 11 amino acids long. Germline CDR1 and CDR2: DFQATT and SNEGSKA (reference sequence). This CDR3 is CSAISGEKLFF. The CDR3 bases are TGCAGTGCTATCTCCGGGGAAAAACTGTTTTTT.

The chain combines TRBV20-1 with TRBJ1-2; D might be TRBD1 (6 bases). CDR3 length: 11 amino acids. Germline assignment: CDR1 DFQATT and CDR2 SNEGSKA (reference sequence). The CDR3: CTGGGGYGYTF. CDR3 nucleotide sequence: TGCACCGGAGGGGGGGGCTATGGCTACACCTTC.

This chain uses TRBV10-3 with TRBJ2-2; D perhaps matches TRBD2 (5 bases). The germline V gene has CDR1 ENHRY and CDR2 SYGVKD. The CDR3 runs to 16 residues. Trimming removed 1 base at V and 2 bases at J, with 11 bases between. CDR3 sequence (DNA): TGTGCCATCAGTGAGTATGTGGACTTTAACACCGGGGAGCTGTTTTTT. This translates into CAISEYVDFNTGELFF.

This chain joins TRBV7-2 and TRBJ2-3, with 10 positions matching TRBD2. The CDR3 sequence is 16 residues long. In germline, CDR1 is SGHTA, CDR2 FQGNSA. V was clipped by 1 base and J by 4 bases; unmatched bases: 5. In DNA form, the CDR3 reads TGTGCCAGCAGCTTAGGTCTAGCGGGGGCCGCAGATACGCAGTATTTT. Its protein product is CASSLGLAGAADTQYF.

This chain uses TRBV27 with TRBJ1-2; perhaps TRBD1 as D (6 bases). The ends were cut back, 2 bases at V and 0 bases at J, with 13 bases in the middle. Germline CDR1 reads MNHEY; CDR2 reads SMNVEV (reference sequence). The CDR3 covers 16 residues. The CDR3 reads CASSLGLGTTNYGYTF. The CDR3, as DNA: TGTGCCAGCAGTTTAGGGTTAGGGACAACTAACTATGGCTACACCTTC.

The rearrangement joins TRBV7-8 to TRBJ1-4; 7 bases line up with TRBD1. The CDR3 has 16 amino acids. Germline V gives CDR1 SGHVS, CDR2 FQNEAQ. After removal of 6 bases from V and 2 bases from J, the junction contained 9 bases not matched to a gene. The CDR3 DNA reads TGTGCCAGCAGTTCACAGGGGCGAAAGACTAATGAAAAACTGTTTTTT. It translates to CASSSQGRKTNEKLFF.